What follows describes a single TCR beta chain. What it binds is unknown. Germline lookup yields CDR1 SGHRS and CDR2 YFSETQ. V lost 5 bases and J 8 bases, leaving 26 bases between the germline ends. CDR3 length equals 18 residues. CD4+ T cells were isolated after about nine days of culture. This record belongs to a study of vaccination effects on CD4 cells after COVID-19. Across the whole study: Prior to sequencing, the ViraFEST assay stimulated PBMC with viral peptide pools, which expanded the antigen-specific CD4+ T cells.

The data were produced by immunoSEQ multiplex PCR, yet TCRdb's version contains in-frame clones alone and is incomplete. This sample has around 50,000 clones; 75% to 80% occur once, and the top ten carry 10% to 15%. J is TRBJ1-6 and V is TRBV5-1; D unclear. The sample was CD4+ T cells from PBMCs cultured without peptide, taken before COVID-19 vaccination. The sequence derives from a human donor who had a prior SARS-CoV-2 infection. The CDR3 is CASSVGLRLPEFDSPLHF. CDR3 in DNA: TGCGCCAGCAGTGTAGGACTGAGACTCCCGGAGTTTGATTCACCCCTCCACTTT.